The next 6 T cell receptor beta chains were all read from a single sample in a study of blood T cell repertoires in COVID-19. Here immunoSEQ multiplex PCR was the method, and the copy in TCRdb shows in-frame clones only, minus some. The table includes around 29,000 clones, approximately 67% detected once. The sequencing input was peripheral blood. These receptor sequences come from a human donor in a cohort sampled during active COVID-19.

The chain links TRBV10-3 to TRBJ2-7, with D possibly matching TRBD1 (5 bases). Trimming removed 3 bases at V and 0 bases at J, with 12 bases between. Germline V gene sequence: CDR1 ENHRY, CDR2 SYGVKD. The CDR3 contains 15 residues. The CDR3 DNA sequence: TGTGCCATCAGTGAAAAGGGGCAGGGCTCCTACGAGCAGTACTTC. This translates into CAISEKGQGSYEQYF.

The CDR3 DNA follows: TGTGCCAGCAGCTCCCGACTAGCGGGAGACCCAGATACGCAGTATTTT. As protein: CASSSRLAGDPDTQYF. The rearrangement links TRBV9 to TRBJ2-3, with 12 bases lining up with TRBD2. CDR3 size: 16 residues. V shed 4 bases, J shed 4 bases, and the junction held 7 bases outside the gene matches. CDR1 SGDLS and CDR2 YYNGEE come from the germline V gene.

The chain combines TRBV5-6 with TRBJ1-2; TRBD1 is a possible D gene (5 bases). This CDR3 region has 15 residues. The ends were cut back, 4 bases at V and 6 bases at J, with 19 bases in the middle. In germline, CDR1 is SGHDT, CDR2 YYEEEE. This CDR3 reads CASSPLTSGTHGYTF. CDR3 sequence (DNA): TGTGCCAGCAGCCCGTTGACCTCAGGGACTCATGGCTACACCTTC.

The chain is built from TRBV4-2 and TRBJ2-3, with 11 bases lining up with TRBD2. V was pared by 6 bases and J by 2 bases, with 7 bases of the junction left unmatched. Per germline, CDR1 LGHNA and CDR2 YNFKEQ. This CDR3 is 16 amino acids long. The chain's CDR3 is CASSHKTSGDTDTQYF. In nucleotides, the CDR3 is TGTGCCAGCAGTCATAAGACTAGCGGGGACACAGATACGCAGTATTTT.

With regard to this clone: The junction differs from germline at one of its ends, possibly a read error. This chain links TRBV2 with TRBJ2-7; a weak D match, TRBD1 (6 bases). CDR1 SNHLY and CDR2 FYNNEI come from the germline V gene. The CDR3 is 11 amino acids. The CDR3 loop reads CASSRRGTFVF. In DNA form, the CDR3 reads TGTGCCAGCAGCCGCAGGGGAACTTTCGTGTTC.

The CDR3 coding sequence is TGTGCCAGCAGAGACAGGTCTCAGAACACTGAAGCTTTCTTT. Residues: CASRDRSQNTEAFF. This chain joins TRBV6-5 and TRBJ1-1; a weak D match, TRBD1 (6 bases). The V end lost 6 bases, the J end lost 1 base, and 12 bases lay between the germline ends. Germline CDR1 and CDR2: MNHEY and SVGAGI. This CDR3 comprises 14 residues.